The text below deals with one T cell receptor (beta chain). Produced via immunoSEQ multiplex PCR; TCRdb's table is partial and in-frame only. The top ten clones hold around 3.6% of a sample with about 92,000 clones, around 80% of them seen once. CDR3 length: 13 amino acids. Deletions cut 1 base from V and 5 bases from J, with 9 bases between. CDR1 is SGHDT and CDR2 is YYEEEE in the germline V gene. The source of the sample is a study of memory CD4+ T cells and cytomegalovirus serostatus. Single viable CD3+CD4+CD8-CD45RO+ cells were sorted as the memory CD4+ T cells. The sample taken for sequencing was memory CD4+ T cells from blood. The sequence derives from an adult in good health and CMV-seropositive. The chain combines TRBV5-6 with TRBJ2-5, with D perhaps TRBD1 (5 bases). The CDR3 here is CASSLIGAETQYF. CDR3 DNA: TGTGCCAGCAGCTTGATAGGGGCGGAGACCCAGTACTTC.